Described below is a single T cell receptor (beta chain) sequence and its context. Its antigen is unknown. The protocol was immunoSEQ multiplex PCR, while the TCRdb copy is restricted to in-frame clones and leaves out a portion. The table lists approximately 110,000 clones, roughly nine tenths of them singletons. The entry originates in a study of T cell responses to AZD1222 COVID-19 vaccine. The CDR3 totals 12 residues. V lost 5 bases to trimming and J lost 5 bases, with 10 bases between them. Germline V gene sequence: CDR1 PRHDT, CDR2 FYEKMQ (reference sequence). Study outcomes and limitations: CD4 TCRs covered the whole spike, strongest at regions 160-218 and 743-854. As reported, nearly half of all spike-specific TCRs target variant regions that are unmutated. All repertoire sampling was performed exclusively after the peak T cell response. Among the donors, most were white British and more were female, and clonal diversity was possibly underestimated.

The chain has TRBV13 and TRBJ2-7; D uncertain. The TCR was taken from an adult who received the AZD1222 COVID-19 vaccine. The sample here was peripheral blood, taken 28 days after the second AZD1222 dose. The CDR3 bases are TGTGCCAGCAGCCCGTCACTCCACGAGCAGTACTTC. Amino acid sequence: CASSPSLHEQYF.